This T cell receptor beta chain was sequenced in a study of blood T cell repertoires in COVID-19 (dated by TCRdb to the early 2020s). With respect to the entire study: Samples covering the acute and convalescent phases of COVID-19 were provided by collaborators in the United States, Italy and Spain. The dataset comprised deeply sampled blood TCRbeta repertoires from subjects exposed to, actively infected with, or recovered from COVID-19. Nearly every sample came with metadata listing a de-identified subject ID, COVID-19 status, age in years and sex. Where available, HLA class I and class II types were obtained from metadata supplied by the sample provider rather than from assay-based typing. The prospective study material was composed of cDNA or gDNA derived from T cells, B-cell-depleted T cells, or PBMCs. The repertoires were released in a freely available public database intended as a resource for research on the immune response to SARS-CoV-2. Samples were obtained from the ongoing ImmuneRACE study (first 160 participants) and from about 1,300 subjects provided by 6 global collaborators.

The immunoSEQ Assay, a bias-controlled multiplex PCR, was used to amplify TCRbeta CDR3 regions from genomic DNA. Per the source publication's procedure: The number of nucleated cells in each sample was estimated by amplification of reference gene primers within the assay. To quantify the absolute abundance of each unique TCRbeta CDR3 rearrangement, sequence reads were collapsed and filtered. For each sample, productive Simpson clonality was calculated by taking the square root of Simpson's diversity index across productive rearrangements. TCRdb provides this immuneACCESS table in a form limited to in-frame rearrangements. Some clones are lacking; in checked studies, under half of them reflect an unresolved V gene, and why the rest are absent is not known. V and J calls and clone size are given by that table; D and trimming were obtained from the DNA. The sample table shows more than 200,000 clones, and 80% to 90% are seen once. Approximately 1.6% of the sample goes to the ten largest clones.

With respect to this clone: Its antigen remains undetermined. No quality values exist for individual bases; no much larger clone is one base distant.

Participants in the prospective study were aged about 18 to 89 years, lived in some 24 United States geographic areas, and enrolled through a virtual design. To assign participants to cohorts, the prospective study relied on clinical history that participants themselves reported in a screening survey and a study questionnaire. For ImmuneRACE Cohort 3, a participant was defined as recovered based on two consecutive negative NP/OP PCR tests, clearance by a healthcare professional, or resolution of symptoms. Each participant in the prospective study had whole blood, serum and a nasopharyngeal or oropharyngeal swab collected by mobile phlebotomists. Participants in the prospective study had the option to provide additional blood draws and questionnaires over a roughly 2-month period. Prospective study blood samples were shipped either frozen or at room temperature before DNA extraction. Cut back by 1 base and 4 bases, the V and J ends lie 14 bases apart. The germline V gene provides CDR1 MGHRA and CDR2 YSYEKL. The CDR3, cysteine through phenylalanine, is 16 amino acids long. Only CDR3 DNA is held: 48 bases, read in frame from base 1.

Overall study results and their limits: The quantity of clinical and demographic metadata differed by source and by participant and was supplied without curation.

This receptor chain uses TRBV4-1 and TRBJ2-1; matching of 6 bases hints at TRBD2 as the D gene. The material sequenced was PBMCs or T cells enriched from blood (not recorded which). The TCR was taken from a man aged 40-55 years who had recovered from COVID-19. The nucleotides read TGCGCCAGCAGCCAAGGTCGGGCTAGCGCTTACAATGAGCAGTTCTTC. This yields the protein CASSQGRASAYNEQFF.